A single sample is the source of the 8 T cell receptor beta chains below, sequenced in a study of PD-L1 blockade in urothelial cancer. Sample time point: peripheral blood 6 weeks after treatment start. The table came from immunoSEQ multiplex PCR; TCRdb's copy has only in-frame clones and leaves some out. The table records tens of thousands of clones, around 86% of them present only once. The sample here was PBMCs, taken around atezolizumab (anti-PD-L1) treatment. These receptors all stem from a man between 60 and 75 years old with urothelial cancer.

The chain combines TRBV6-1 with TRBJ2-7, with a possible D match to TRBD1 (6 bases). This CDR3 is built from 14 residues. The ends were cut back, 8 bases at V and 0 bases at J, with 14 bases in the middle. CDR1 and CDR2 (germline): MNHNS, SASEGT. CDR3 residues: CASGARDTSYEQYF. CDR3 nucleotide sequence: TGTGCCAGCGGGGCCCGGGACACCTCCTACGAGCAGTACTTC.

V and J are TRBV5-4 and TRBJ2-2; 9 nucleotides align to TRBD2. There are 16 residues in the CDR3. Germline V gene lookup returns CDR1 SGHNT and CDR2 YYREEE (reference sequence). Trimming at V came to 0 bases and at J to 5 bases, leaving 5 bases not matched to a gene. The CDR3 reads CASSLGLAGSTGELFF. The DNA for the CDR3 is TGTGCCAGCAGCTTGGGGCTAGCGGGGTCGACCGGGGAGCTGTTTTTT.

The V call is TRBV11-3, the J call TRBJ2-7; 9 nucleotides align to TRBD2. This CDR3 has 17 residues. Looked up from germline, CDR1 is SGHNT and CDR2 is YENEEA. V lost 0 bases to trimming and J lost 6 bases; unmatched junction nucleotides: 12. The CDR3 DNA sequence: TGTGCCAGCAGCTTAGACCCTCGGACTAGCGTCTCGTTCGAGCAGTACTTC. It is translated as CASSLDPRTSVSFEQYF. Full variable domain (missing parts from reference TRBV11-3 and TRBJ2-7): EAGVVQSPRYKIIEKKQPVAFWCNPISGHNTLYWYLQNLGQGPELLIRYENEEAVDDSQLPKDRFSAERLKGVDSTLKIQPAELGDSAVYLCASSLDPRTSVSFEQYFGPGTRLTVT.

The chain uses TRBV27 and TRBJ2-3; 8 bases are shared with TRBD2. Trimming removed 6 bases from V and 10 bases from J; junction bases left unmatched: 18. The CDR3 totals 16 residues. CDR1 is MNHEY and CDR2 is SMNVEV in the germline V gene (reference sequence). The CDR3: CASSLRAGAGGIAQYF. The DNA of the CDR3 is TGTGCCAGCAGCTTGAGAGCGGGGGCGGGGGGTATTGCGCAGTATTTT.

The chain combines TRBV9 with TRBJ2-7, with a tentative D call TRBD1 (6 bases). Germline V CDR1 and CDR2: SGDLS, YYNGEE. The CDR3 is 15 amino acids. Deletions cut 4 bases from V and 2 bases from J, with 16 bases between. CDR3 in amino acids: CASSLGAGATYEQYF. CDR3 coding DNA: TGTGCCAGCAGCCTAGGGGCAGGGGCTACCTACGAGCAGTACTTC.

This clone was recorded once. This rearrangement joins TRBV5-1 to TRBJ1-1, with D possibly TRBD1 on 5 matching bases. This CDR3 is 17 amino acids long. Per germline, CDR1 SGHRS and CDR2 YFSETQ. V shed 3 bases and J shed 2 bases, with 20 bases lying between them. The CDR3 protein is CASSSPRGGGRNTEAFF. As DNA, the CDR3 is TGCGCCAGCAGCTCACCCCGCGGGGGAGGCCGTAACACTGAAGCTTTCTTT.

CDR3 sequence: CASSQEVARRGTDTQYF. CDR3 bases: TGCGCCAGCAGCCAAGAGGTTGCTCGCCGGGGAACAGATACGCAGTATTTT. V is TRBV4-1 and J is TRBJ2-3; D is perhaps TRBD2 (5 bases). The V gene's germline CDR1 is MGHRA and CDR2 YSYEKL. This CDR3 contains 17 residues. V lost 0 bases and J lost 3, with 16 bases in between.

V and J are TRBV6-1 and TRBJ1-2, with a tentative D call TRBD1 (6 bases). CDR1 is MNHNS, CDR2 SASEGT, per germline. V was cut by 0 bases and J by 2 bases, with 16 bases left in between. This CDR3 region has 17 residues. The CDR3 DNA sequence: TGTGCCAGCAGTGAAGCGCGTGGGGGCGCAACCAACTATGGCTACACCTTC. This translates into CASSEARGGATNYGYTF.